The source of this T cell receptor (beta chain) is a study of cytomegalovirus exposure and HLA in healthy donors. Overall study findings and caveats: Productive status was seen about 90% or about 30% of the time for most TCR beta V segments in an earlier analysis.

Trimming cost V 8 bases and J 6 bases; bases outside gene matches: 8. Per germline, CDR1 LNHNV and CDR2 YYDKDF (reference sequence). This CDR3 is 15 amino acids long. Remarks on this clone: Antigen specificity is unknown.

PCR was performed using 60 Vbeta and 13 Jbeta primers. The repertoire was sequenced with immunoSEQ multiplex PCR; TCRdb's copy has only in-frame clones and lacks some. The sample has over 150,000 clones, 75% to 90% seen once; the top ten hold 1.2%. The source material was PBMCs. The clonotype comes from a boy aged 2 to 10 in good health and CMV-seronegative. The V call is TRBV15, the J call TRBJ2-2, with 11 bases identical to TRBD1. CDR3 nucleotides: TGTGCCACCGCATATGGGACAGGGGGGCCCGGGGAGCTGTTTTTT. This encodes CATAYGTGGPGELFF.